This T cell receptor (beta chain) was profiled in a study of CD8+CD57+ T cells in acquired aplastic anemia. Background on the study: The DNA of sorted CD4+ and CD8+ cells averaged approximately 3.3 ug. For CD4+ cells, healthy donors had an average of approximately 11 million reads.

Findings of the study overall: Any difference that existed in CD8+ Simpson's diversity between patients and controls was not significant. Patients and controls shared approximately 30 CD8+ CDR3 sequences.

As concerns this clonotype: Its target is not known.

There are 12 residues in the CDR3. V gave up 7 bases and J gave up 5 bases; unmatched junction bases: 7. CDR1 and CDR2 (germline): SQVTM, ANQGSEA. The TCR beta profiling, which covered VDJ combination and CDR3 sequence, was carried out using genomic DNA as the template. MiXCR was run by TCRdb on the reads, yielding one entry per CDR3 protein. The repertoire holds 200,000 to 250,000 distinct CDR3 sequences, with 60% to 65% as singletons. The chain employs TRBV29-1 and TRBJ2-7, with TRBD2 identical over 8 bases. This TCR was sampled from a human donor in good health. Specimen: sorted CD4+, CD8+, or CD8+CD57+ T cells (not recorded which) from PBMCs. Here the CDR3 reads CSGSGGTDEQYF. CDR3 DNA sequence: TGCAGCGGAAGCGGGGGTACGGACGAGCAGTACTTC.